Below, 27 T cell receptor beta chains from the same sample are listed, as sequenced in a study of cytomegalovirus exposure and HLA in healthy donors. The PCR employed 60 Vbeta primers together with 13 Jbeta primers. Some clones are missing from TCRdb's copy, which holds only in-frame ones; the method was immunoSEQ multiplex PCR. The repertoire holds under 250,000 clones, more than 75% seen once, with roughly 1.3% in the top ten. The sample comprised PBMCs. The receptors here all came from a human donor in good health.

The sample holds a few counts of this clone. V and J are TRBV28 and TRBJ2-7, with D possibly TRBD1 on 7 matching bases. CDR3 length: 14 residues. Germline CDR1 MDHEN, CDR2 SYDVKM. Trimming stripped 2 bases from V and 6 bases from J, with 14 bases between. The CDR3 DNA sequence: TGTGCCAGCAGTTTACTATACCAGGGGGGCGAGCAGTACTTC. As protein: CASSLLYQGGEQYF.

The rearrangement joins TRBV7-2 to TRBJ1-3; 7 bases fit TRBD1. Per germline, CDR1 SGHTA and CDR2 FQGNSA. The CDR3 totals 17 residues. Trimming removed 3 bases from V and 0 bases from J; junction bases left unmatched: 8. CDR3 amino acids: CASSFGTAYSSGNTIYF. CDR3 nucleotide sequence: TGTGCCAGCAGCTTCGGGACAGCCTATAGCTCTGGAAACACCATATATTTT. The full variable domain, in which reference TRBV7-2 and TRBJ1-3 provide the parts outside the CDR3, is GAGVSQSPSNKVTEKGKDVELRCDPISGHTALYWYRQSLGQGLEFLIYFQGNSAPDKSGLPSDRFSAERTGGSVSTLTIQRTQQEDSAVYLCASSFGTAYSSGNTIYFGEGSWLTVV.

This chain connects TRBV2 to TRBJ2-7; TRBD2 might be the D (5 bases). The germline V and J ends were trimmed by 6 bases and 6 bases, with 12 bases remaining between them. The germline CDR1 and CDR2 sequences are SNHLY and FYNNEI. This CDR3 region has 12 residues. The CDR3 loop is CASSLDGVEQYF. For the CDR3, the DNA is TGTGCCAGCAGCCTCGACGGGGTCGAGCAGTACTTC.

The genes are TRBV2 and TRBJ2-7, with 14 bases identical to TRBD2. The ends lost 6 bases at V and 4 bases at J; junction bases unmatched: 5. The length of the CDR3 is 15 residues. Germline CDR1 reads SNHLY; CDR2 reads FYNNEI. The CDR3 DNA follows: TGTGCCAGCAGGGACCGGACTAGCGGGAGGTACGAGCAGTACTTC. Its translation: CASRDRTSGRYEQYF.

CDR3 coding DNA: TGTGCCAGCAGCGTAGCCAAGGGGCGGGGAACTGAAGCTTTCTTT. This gives the protein CASSVAKGRGTEAFF. This sequence joins TRBV9 and TRBJ1-1, with a tentative D call TRBD1 (5 bases). Germline CDR1 reads SGDLS; CDR2 reads YYNGEE. V gave up 0 bases and J gave up 5 bases, with 14 bases separating them. The CDR3 consists of 15 residues.

The genes are TRBV25-1 and TRBJ2-1; TRBD2 agrees at 14 bases. CDR1 MGHDK and CDR2 SYGVNS come from the germline V gene. V gave up 4 bases and J gave up 15 bases; unmatched junction bases: 14. The length of the CDR3 is 16 residues. CDR3: CASSGLIGLAGGSRFF. The DNA for the CDR3 is TGTGCCAGCAGTGGGTTAATCGGACTAGCGGGAGGATCTCGGTTCTTC.

As for this clone: One junction end does not reproduce the germline sequence, and a read error may be involved. The chain has TRBV5-6 and TRBJ2-7; 7 bases align to TRBD1. CDR1 is SGHDT, CDR2 YYEEEE, per germline. The CDR3 covers 15 residues. CDR3 amino acids: CASSLGGQLTYGQYF. The CDR3 DNA sequence: TGTGCCAGCAGCTTGGGGGGACAGCTCACCTACGGGCAGTACTTC. The complete variable domain, with remaining parts taken from reference TRBV5-6 and TRBJ2-7, reads DAGVTQSPTHLIKTRGQQVTLRCSPKSGHDTVSWYQQALGQGPQFIFQYYEEEERQRGNFPDRFSGHQFPNYSSELNVNALLLGDSALYLCASSLGGQLTYGQYFGPGTRLTVT.

The gene calls are TRBV5-4 and TRBJ2-3; 9 nucleotides line up with TRBD2. J lost 4 bases, V lost 0 bases, and 6 bases had no gene match. Looked up from germline, CDR1 is SGHNT and CDR2 is YYREEE (reference sequence). This CDR3 contains 16 residues. The CDR3 protein is CASSLESIAGADTQYF. CDR3 sequence (DNA): TGTGCCAGCAGCTTGGAGTCGATAGCGGGAGCAGATACGCAGTATTTT.

The chain employs TRBV2 and TRBJ2-1; TRBD2 aligns across 12 bases. The germline gives CDR1 SNHLY, CDR2 FYNNEI. This CDR3 has 14 residues. The junction had 4 bases not matched to a gene; V was cut back by 6 bases and J by 7 bases. CDR3 amino acids: CASSTSGRMNEQFF. In DNA, the CDR3 is TGTGCCAGCAGCACTAGCGGGAGGATGAATGAGCAGTTCTTC. Full variable domain (outside the CDR3, taken from reference TRBV2 and TRBJ2-1): EPEVTQTPSHQVTQMGQEVILRCVPISNHLYFYWYRQILGQKVEFLVSFYNNEISEKSEIFDDQFSVERPDGSNFTLKIRSTKLEDSAMYFCASSTSGRMNEQFFGPGTRLTVL.

This sequence joins TRBV6-5 and TRBJ1-5, with unresolved D. Per the germline V gene, CDR1 is MNHEY and CDR2 is SVGAGI. V was shortened by 10 bases and J by 1 base, with 5 bases between the two germline ends. CDR3 length: 11 amino acids. CDR3 bases: TGTGCCACCCAAAGCAATCAGCCCCAGCATTTT. It specifies CATQSNQPQHF.

This clone was detected only once. The genes are TRBV7-2 and TRBJ1-1; possible D gene TRBD1, 5 bases. This CDR3 has 14 amino acids. Per the germline V gene, CDR1 is SGHTA and CDR2 is FQGNSA. Trimming removed 3 bases from V and 6 bases from J, with 14 bases in between. CDR3 sequence: CASSFQGSLPEAFF. The CDR3 DNA reads as TGTGCCAGCAGCTTTCAGGGCTCGTTACCTGAAGCTTTCTTT.

The J gene is TRBJ2-3, the V gene TRBV4-1; 10 bases map to TRBD2. The CDR3 is 19 residues long. Germline trimming cut 1 base from V and 2 bases from J; bases unmatched to any gene: 12. Germline V CDR1 and CDR2: MGHRA, YSYEKL. Written as DNA, the CDR3 is TGCGCCAGCAGCCAAGGATGTCTAGCGGGAGCAGTTCTCACAGATACGCAGTATTTT. Its translation is CASSQGCLAGAVLTDTQYF.

This chain links TRBV5-4 with TRBJ2-7; 11 positions agree with TRBD2. This CDR3 contains 14 residues. V lost 4 bases and J lost 5; bases outside the gene matches: 5. Germline assignment: CDR1 SGHNT and CDR2 YYREEE (reference sequence). The CDR3 DNA sequence: TGTGCCAGCAGCCGATCACTAGCGGGAGACGAGCAGTACTTC. This sequence encodes CASSRSLAGDEQYF.

The genes are TRBV19 and TRBJ1-2, with TRBD1 identical over 9 bases. With V trimmed by 2 bases and J by 4 bases, 2 bases remained unmatched. Germline CDR1 and CDR2: LNHDA and SQIVND (reference sequence). CDR3 length equals 14 residues. The CDR3 loop reads CASSITGGAYGYTF. The CDR3 DNA reads TGTGCCAGTAGTATAACAGGGGGCGCCTATGGCTACACCTTC.

The chain recombines TRBV5-1 with TRBJ2-2; 10 bases agree with TRBD1. V shed 7 bases, J shed 5 bases, and the junction held 5 bases outside the gene matches. Looked up from germline, CDR1 is SGHRS and CDR2 is YFSETQ. The CDR3 has 14 amino acids. For the CDR3, the DNA is TGCGCCAGCCGTGGACAGGGGGGGACCGGGGAGCTGTTTTTT. Amino acid sequence: CASRGQGGTGELFF.

Of note for this clone: One end of the junction fails to match germline, which may point to a read error. The V and J genes are TRBV7-9 and TRBJ1-5; D is unclear. Germline values: CDR1 SEHNR, CDR2 FQNEAQ (reference sequence). The CDR3 contains 15 residues. CDR3 amino acids: CSSSPHSDSNQPQHF. CDR3 DNA: TGTTCCAGCAGCCCCCACAGTGATAGCAATCAGCCCCAGCATTTT.

The CDR3: CASSSEISGRGDEQYF. In DNA form, the CDR3 reads TGTGCCAGCAGTTCCGAAATTAGCGGGAGGGGAGACGAGCAGTACTTC. The chain carries TRBV27 and TRBJ2-7; 11 bases agree with TRBD2. V lost 4 bases, J lost 5 bases, and 10 bases stayed unmatched. Germline V gene data show CDR1 as MNHEY and CDR2 as SMNVEV (reference sequence). The length of the CDR3 is 16 residues.

The gene calls are TRBV19 and TRBJ1-2; D might be TRBD1 (5 bases). The CDR3 totals 12 residues. V was trimmed by 3 bases and J by 7 bases, leaving 9 bases between them. Germline V gene data show CDR1 as LNHDA and CDR2 as SQIVND (reference sequence). This CDR3 reads CASSMGGFGYTF. The CDR3 DNA is TGTGCCAGTAGTATGGGGGGATTTGGCTACACCTTC.

This sequence joins TRBV5-4 and TRBJ2-7; 7 nucleotides align to TRBD1. Germline CDR1 and CDR2: SGHNT and YYREEE (reference sequence). V trimming: 4 bases; J trimming: 2 bases; junction bases outside the gene matches: 9. The CDR3 loop spans 15 amino acids. The CDR3: CASSQDRRFTYEQYF. CDR3 DNA: TGTGCCAGCAGCCAGGACAGGAGATTTACCTACGAGCAGTACTTC.

This clone occurred a few times. CDR3 in amino acids: CASSRVPTNEKLFF. CDR3 DNA: TGTGCCAGCAGCCGGGTCCCAACTAATGAAAAACTGTTTTTT. This chain joins TRBV6-1 and TRBJ1-4; D is undetermined. This CDR3 is 14 amino acids long. The V end lost 6 bases, the J end lost 0 bases, and 8 bases lay between the germline ends. Per germline, CDR1 MNHNS and CDR2 SASEGT.

The J gene is TRBJ2-2, the V gene TRBV6-5; the D gene is possibly TRBD2 (6 bases). The CDR3 spans 16 residues. Germline assignment: CDR1 MNHEY and CDR2 SVGAGI. V lost 4 bases and J lost 0, with 12 bases in between. The CDR3 reads CASSFTGTSNTGELFF. The CDR3 coding sequence is TGTGCCAGCAGTTTCACCGGGACTTCGAACACCGGGGAGCTGTTTTTT.

The genes are TRBV6-1 and TRBJ2-7, with 9 bases matching TRBD1. Germline CDR1 is MNHNS and CDR2 is SASEGT. The CDR3 spans 15 residues. J was trimmed by 3 bases and V by 4 bases; bases with no gene match: 7. The CDR3 nucleotides read TGTGCCAGCAGTGCGATAGGACAGGGGATCTACGAGCAGTACTTC. This translates into CASSAIGQGIYEQYF.

J is TRBJ1-2 and V is TRBV7-9; tentative D call: TRBD1 (5 bases). With 3 bases removed from V and 11 bases from J, the gap between germline ends came to 16 bases. Per the germline V gene, CDR1 is SEHNR and CDR2 is FQNEAQ (reference sequence). The CDR3 contains 13 residues. The CDR3 region has the DNA TGTGCCAGCAGCTTGGGTCCACAGGACGGGTACACCTTC. Amino acid sequence: CASSLGPQDGYTF.

This rearrangement joins TRBV19 to TRBJ1-1; 7 nucleotides match TRBD1. The V gene end was trimmed by 5 bases and the J gene end by 0 bases; junction bases not matched to a gene: 3. The CDR3 is 14 residues long. CDR1 and CDR2 (germline): LNHDA, SQIVND (reference sequence). CDR3 loop: CASSPQGMNTEAFF. CDR3 coding DNA: TGTGCCAGTAGTCCACAGGGGATGAACACTGAAGCTTTCTTT.

The rearrangement uses TRBV28 and TRBJ2-1, with TRBD1 matching 10 bases. With V trimmed by 4 bases and J by 7 bases, 7 bases remained unmatched. CDR3 length: 15 residues. Germline CDR1 and CDR2: MDHEN and SYDVKM. The CDR3 sequence is CASSSGTGARNEQFF. DNA of the CDR3: TGTGCCAGCAGTTCCGGGACAGGGGCAAGGAATGAGCAGTTCTTC.

This chain links TRBV7-2 with TRBJ1-5; D is uncertain. V lost 4 bases to trimming and J lost 5 bases, with 15 bases between them. The CDR3 runs 15 residues. Germline-derived CDR1 and CDR2 are SGHTA and FQGNSA. CDR3 in amino acids: CASSSGQPGDQPQHF. The CDR3 DNA is TGTGCCAGCAGCTCCGGGCAGCCCGGGGATCAGCCCCAGCATTTT.

The chain carries TRBV13 and TRBJ1-6; 8 positions match TRBD1. The V segment lost 5 bases and the J segment 13 bases; nucleotides outside the gene matches: 13. Germline values: CDR1 PRHDT, CDR2 FYEKMQ (reference sequence). This CDR3 comprises 15 residues. In DNA, the CDR3 is TGTGCCAGCAGCGCATTTGCCAGGGGGCGCCGGCCCCTCCACTTT. It yields the protein CASSAFARGRRPLHF.